This TCR beta chain was captured by sequencing in a study of blood T cell repertoires in COVID-19. Study-level information: COVID-19 samples collected from the United States, Italy and Spain covered acute and convalescent phases.

Trimming cost V 2 bases and J 6 bases, with 10 bases left between them. Germline loops: CDR1 MNHEY, CDR2 SVGEGT. The CDR3 spans 13 residues. Per the study methods: Amplified reference gene primers provided the basis for estimating nucleated cell counts. The method was immunoSEQ multiplex PCR; TCRdb's version includes in-frame clones alone and lacks a portion of them. V, J and clone size were drawn from that table, and D and trimming were deduced from the DNA. The sample shows under 150,000 clones, approximately 80% of them seen only once. The material sequenced was peripheral blood. This sequence originates from a woman at least 80 years old in a cohort sampled during active or convalescent COVID-19. The chain carries TRBV6-2 or TRBV6-3 and TRBJ1-2; possible D gene TRBD1, 5 bases. CDR3 loop: CASSYVRAHGYTF. The CDR3 DNA reads as TGTGCCAGCAGTTACGTCAGGGCACATGGCTACACCTTC.